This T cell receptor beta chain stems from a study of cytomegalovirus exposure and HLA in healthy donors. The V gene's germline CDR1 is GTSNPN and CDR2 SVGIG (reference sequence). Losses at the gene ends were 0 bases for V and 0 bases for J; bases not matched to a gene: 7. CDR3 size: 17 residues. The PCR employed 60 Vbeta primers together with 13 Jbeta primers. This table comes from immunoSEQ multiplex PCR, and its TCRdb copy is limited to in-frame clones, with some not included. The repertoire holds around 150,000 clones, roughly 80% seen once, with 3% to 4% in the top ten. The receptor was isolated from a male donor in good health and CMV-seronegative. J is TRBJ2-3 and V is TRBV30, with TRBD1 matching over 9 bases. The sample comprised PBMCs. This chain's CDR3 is CAWSVQGDRESTDTQYF. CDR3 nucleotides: TGTGCCTGGAGTGTACAAGGGGACAGGGAAAGCACAGATACGCAGTATTTT.